Below are 20 T cell receptor beta chains sequenced from a single sample in a study of T cell clones after liver transplantation. Libraries were prepared by immunoSEQ multiplex PCR; TCRdb keeps only in-frame clonotypes and omits some of them. This sample has about 78,000 clones, with about 80% found just once. Sequenced material: CD4+ T cells from blood, taken before liver transplant. These receptors all come from a human donor who received a liver transplant.

The V gene is TRBV11-2, the J gene TRBJ2-2; 8 positions agree with TRBD1. This CDR3 region has 15 residues. The V segment lost 6 bases and the J segment 0 bases; nucleotides outside the gene matches: 3. Germline CDR1 reads SGHAT; CDR2 reads FQNNGV. CDR3 in amino acids: CASRSDRANTGELFF. Here the CDR3 DNA reads TGTGCCAGCAGATCGGACAGGGCGAACACCGGGGAGCTGTTTTTT. Based on the CDR3 plus reference TRBV11-2 and TRBJ2-2, the full variable domain is EAGVAQSPRYKIIEKRQSVAFWCNPISGHATLYWYQQILGQGPKLLIQFQNNGVVDDSQLPKDRFSAERLKGVDSTLKIQPAKLEDSAVYLCASRSDRANTGELFFGEGSRLTVL.

The chain is built from TRBV7-8 and TRBJ2-7; 7 positions match TRBD1. Germline-derived CDR1 and CDR2 are SGHVS and FQNEAQ. The CDR3 sequence is 17 residues long. Unmatched junction bases numbered 14, after V lost 1 base and J lost 5 bases. The CDR3: CASSLGASTGKGHEQYF. The CDR3 bases are TGTGCCAGCAGCTTAGGGGCCTCGACAGGGAAAGGACACGAGCAGTACTTC.

This clone appeared a single time. The chain combines TRBV29-1 with TRBJ1-4; D is perhaps TRBD1 (5 bases). Germline V lookup: CDR1 SQVTM, CDR2 ANQGSEA. Trimming left V 1 base short and J 12 bases short, with 15 bases between. This CDR3 is 13 amino acids long. The DNA for the CDR3 is TGCAGCGTTGAAGGGGGAGGGGAGGCGGAACTGTTTTTT. As protein: CSVEGGGEAELFF.

This chain joins TRBV18 and TRBJ1-1; 7 bases match TRBD1. Trimming at V came to 1 base and at J to 1 base, leaving 0 bases not matched to a gene. Germline lookup yields CDR1 KGHSH and CDR2 LQKENI. The CDR3 runs to 14 residues. As DNA, the CDR3 is TGTGCCAGCTCACCACAGGGGGCGAACACTGAAGCTTTCTTT. It yields the protein CASSPQGANTEAFF.

The chain recombines TRBV9 with TRBJ1-5; 8 bases align to TRBD1. Germline lookup yields CDR1 SGDLS and CDR2 YYNGEE. V lost 4 bases to trimming and J lost 4 bases; unmatched junction nucleotides: 7. The CDR3 contains 15 residues. The CDR3 region has the DNA TGTGCCAGCAGCCGCGGACAGGGCCCTAATCAGCCCCAGCATTTT. Translating it yields CASSRGQGPNQPQHF.

The chain recombines TRBV27 with TRBJ2-3; 13 nucleotides line up with TRBD2. CDR1 is MNHEY and CDR2 is SMNVEV in the germline V gene (reference sequence). This CDR3 contains 15 residues. The junction had 4 bases not matched to a gene; V was cut back by 6 bases and J by 4 bases. The CDR3 DNA reads as TGTGCCAGCAGCAAACTAGCGGGAGGGCCAGATACGCAGTATTTT. Amino acids: CASSKLAGGPDTQYF.

This sequence joins TRBV30 and TRBJ2-2; D possibly uses TRBD1 or TRBD2 (7 bases each). V was pared by 2 bases and J by 5 bases, with 18 bases between. The CDR3 loop spans 16 amino acids. The germline V gene has CDR1 GTSNPN and CDR2 SVGIG (reference sequence). This CDR3 reads CAWSSRGRGGTGELFF. The DNA of the CDR3 is TGTGCCTGGAGTTCACGGGGCAGGGGGGGAACCGGGGAGCTGTTTTTT.

This clone is medium-sized within its sample. The chain employs TRBV6-5 and TRBJ2-7, with 7 bases matching TRBD2. J gave up 2 bases and V 6 bases, and 10 bases lay outside the gene matches. Germline CDR1 is MNHEY and CDR2 is SVGAGI. The CDR3 runs to 15 residues. CDR3 DNA sequence: TGTGCCAGCAGCTTTATCGGGAGGCAAGCCTACGAGCAGTACTTC. Translating gives CASSFIGRQAYEQYF.

DNA for the CDR3: TGTGCTAGTGGTTTGGTAGCGGCGCTAGGCGAGCAGTACTTC. It translates to CASGLVAALGEQYF. The chain is built from TRBV12-5 and TRBJ2-7; D possibly corresponds to TRBD2 (5 bases). V was trimmed by 0 bases and J by 6 bases, leaving 12 bases between them. CDR1 is LGHNT, CDR2 FRNRAP, per germline. This CDR3 contains 14 residues.

V and J are TRBV28 and TRBJ2-5; TRBD1 agrees at 8 bases. Looked up from germline, CDR1 is MDHEN and CDR2 is SYDVKM. The V and J ends lost 8 bases and 6 bases, in that order; junction bases with no gene match: 8. CDR3 length: 13 amino acids. The CDR3 region has the DNA TGTGCCAGCCTAGACAGGGGAGGAAAGACCCAGTACTTC. It yields the protein CASLDRGGKTQYF.

The sample holds a few counts of this clone. This chain uses TRBV28 with TRBJ1-5; maybe TRBD1 (5 bases). Germline CDR1 reads MDHEN; CDR2 reads SYDVKM. This CDR3 region has 13 residues. The V end was cut by 7 bases, the J end by 2 bases, with 9 bases between. CDR3 region: CASKGGGNQPQHF. As DNA, the CDR3 is TGTGCCAGCAAGGGAGGGGGCAATCAGCCCCAGCATTTT.

J is TRBJ2-7 and V is TRBV28; D not certain. V was clipped by 5 bases and J by 2 bases, with 7 bases between them. Germline CDR1 reads MDHEN; CDR2 reads SYDVKM. CDR3 length: 12 amino acids. Here the CDR3 reads CASSEQTYEQYF. The CDR3, as DNA: TGTGCCAGCAGTGAACAGACCTACGAGCAGTACTTC.

For the CDR3, the DNA is TGTGCCAGTAACGTTCGACAGGGAGAGACCCAGTACTTC. It translates to CASNVRQGETQYF. The chain carries TRBV19 and TRBJ2-5; 7 bases match TRBD1. The CDR3 totals 13 residues. Germline loops: CDR1 LNHDA, CDR2 SQIVND (reference sequence). V lost 7 bases and J lost 4; bases outside the gene matches: 6.

The rearrangement uses TRBV9 and TRBJ2-7; TRBD2 is a possible D gene (5 bases). Germline V gene sequence: CDR1 SGDLS, CDR2 YYNGEE. The V end was cut by 0 bases, the J end by 6 bases, with 10 bases between. This CDR3 contains 13 residues. This CDR3 reads CASSVVPAGEQYF. The CDR3 DNA is TGTGCCAGCAGCGTAGTCCCGGCGGGCGAGCAGTACTTC.

The chain couples TRBV5-1 to TRBJ1-1; D gene unclear. CDR1 is SGHRS, CDR2 YFSETQ, per germline. This CDR3 contains 14 residues. V dropped 4 bases and J dropped 1 base, with 11 bases sitting between them. The chain's CDR3 is CASSPRPENTEAFF. The DNA for the CDR3 is TGCGCCAGCAGCCCGCGACCTGAGAACACTGAAGCTTTCTTT.

This clone came up once. The rearrangement uses TRBV28 and TRBJ2-1, with 9 bases fitting TRBD2. CDR3 length equals 18 residues. V lost 10 bases to trimming and J lost 2 bases; unmatched junction nucleotides: 18. Germline loops: CDR1 MDHEN, CDR2 SYDVKM. The CDR3 DNA reads as TGTGCCACCCGAGGGTCATTTAGCGGGAGACCCCCCTACAATGAGCAGTTCTTC. Its protein is CATRGSFSGRPPYNEQFF.

The CDR3 region is CASSPSLWRLNTDTQYF. Written as DNA, the CDR3 is TGTGCCAGCAGCCCCTCACTCTGGCGCTTAAACACAGATACGCAGTATTTT. The genes are TRBV5-6 and TRBJ2-3; D not certain. CDR1 and CDR2 from the germline V gene are SGHDT and YYEEEE. This CDR3 is built from 17 residues. Trimming took off 4 bases at V and 2 bases at J, with 20 bases between the two ends.

The chain employs TRBV5-1 and TRBJ2-7; 8 bases fit TRBD1. V shed 3 bases and J 6 bases; nucleotides not matched to a gene: 8. There are 14 residues in the CDR3. CDR1 is SGHRS and CDR2 is YFSETQ in the germline V gene. CDR3: CASSYGQGNSEQYF. As DNA, the CDR3 is TGCGCCAGCAGCTACGGACAGGGAAATAGCGAGCAGTACTTC.

Comments on this clone: This may come from a read error, since a much larger clone is one base off. The gene calls are TRBV18 and TRBJ1-2, with D uncertain. The CDR3 covers 17 residues. V was cut by 0 bases and J by 3 bases, with 17 bases left in between. Germline V gene sequence: CDR1 KGHSH, CDR2 LQKENI. In DNA form, the CDR3 reads TGTGCCAGCTCACCACCTAGGCAGGTTGAGAGAGACTATGGCTACACCTTC. Its protein is CASSPPRQVERDYGYTF. The full variable domain, its missing parts supplied by reference TRBV18 and TRBJ1-2, is NAGVMQNPRHLVRRRGQEARLRCSPMKGHSHVYWYRQLPEEGLKFMVYLQKENIIDESGMPKERFSAEFPKEGPSILRIQQVVRGDSAAYFCASSPPRQVERDYGYTFGSGTRLTVV.

The chain couples TRBV28 to TRBJ2-4, with D perhaps matching TRBD1 (6 bases). V lost 2 bases and J lost 1, with 6 bases in between. Germline V gene lookup returns CDR1 MDHEN and CDR2 SYDVKM. The CDR3 sequence is 14 residues long. This CDR3 is CASSLQGAKNIQYF. CDR3 sequence (DNA): TGTGCCAGCAGTTTACAGGGGGCCAAAAACATTCAGTACTTC. The whole variable domain, filled in from reference TRBV28 and TRBJ2-4, reads DVKVTQSSRYLVKRTGEKVFLECVQDMDHENMFWYRQDPGLGLRLIYFSYDVKMKEKGDIPEGYSVSREKKERFSLILESASTNQTSMYLCASSLQGAKNIQYFGAGTRLSVL.